These 22 T cell receptor beta chains were all obtained from the same sample, sequenced in a study of CD8+ T cells in alopecia areata. The sample's treatment: oral pan-JAK inhibitor, 5-10 mg twice daily. After isolation, RNA underwent reverse transcription to generate cDNA as the sequencing template. Here immunoSEQ multiplex PCR was the method, and the copy in TCRdb shows in-frame clones only, minus some. The table includes about 220,000 clones, around 57% detected once. The material was CD4+ T cells sorted from blood, obtained at week 4, from a patient treated with tofacitinib. All receptors come from a human donor with alopecia areata.

This clone has only a few counts. V is TRBV2 and J is TRBJ1-6, with D tentatively TRBD1 (6 bases). The ends were cut back, 6 bases at V and 7 bases at J, with 19 bases in the middle. Germline-derived CDR1 and CDR2 are SNHLY and FYNNEI. The CDR3 contains 16 residues. The CDR3 sequence: CASRRGWQGSNSPLHF. The CDR3 region has the DNA TGTGCCAGCAGAAGGGGATGGCAGGGGTCCAATTCACCCCTCCACTTT.

The chain uses TRBV7-8 and TRBJ2-3, with D possibly TRBD2 on 6 matching bases. CDR1 is SGHVS and CDR2 is FQNEAQ in the germline V gene. Trimming took off 2 bases at V and 7 bases at J, with 19 bases between the two ends. The CDR3 totals 16 residues. The CDR3 here is CASSLKPDGGRNTQYF. CDR3 nucleotide sequence: TGTGCCAGCAGCTTAAAACCTGACGGGGGTCGGAATACGCAGTATTTT.

This clone was recorded a few times. The V gene is TRBV7-3, the J gene TRBJ2-1, with TRBD2 identical over 7 bases. The CDR3 is 16 residues long. The V gene's germline CDR1 is SGHTA and CDR2 FQGTGA. Trimming took 5 bases from V and 0 from J; bases not matched to a gene: 7. The CDR3: CASSLASGASYNEQFF. CDR3 bases: TGTGCCAGCAGCCTAGCTAGCGGAGCCTCCTACAATGAGCAGTTCTTC.

The V and J genes are TRBV29-1 and TRBJ1-3; a weak D match, TRBD1 (5 bases). Germline-derived CDR1 and CDR2 are SQVTM and ANQGSEA. CDR3 length: 13 amino acids. Trimming stripped 6 bases from V and 0 bases from J, with 9 bases between. In DNA form, the CDR3 reads TGCAGCGTCTACAGGTCCTCTGGAAACACCATATATTTT. It translates to CSVYRSSGNTIYF.

V and J are TRBV4-1 and TRBJ1-2; no reliable D call. Germline-derived CDR1 and CDR2 are MGHRA and YSYEKL. This CDR3 contains 14 residues. Deletions cut 4 bases from V and 5 bases from J, with 14 bases between. In DNA form, the CDR3 reads TGCGCCAGCAGCCCCCAGGCGGCCCCATATGGCTACACCTTC. This gives the protein CASSPQAAPYGYTF.

For the CDR3, the DNA is TGTGCCAGCAGTCGGGACAGACCGAGGAACACCGGGGAGCTGTTTTTT. Protein: CASSRDRPRNTGELFF. V is TRBV2 and J is TRBJ2-2; 7 bases line up with TRBD1. Germline V CDR1 and CDR2: SNHLY, FYNNEI. The V segment lost 5 bases and the J segment 1 base; nucleotides outside the gene matches: 7. This CDR3 is built from 16 residues.

The CDR3 loop is CASSPGQGWTEAFF. The CDR3 DNA follows: TGTGCCAGCAGTCCCGGACAGGGCTGGACTGAAGCTTTCTTT. The chain has TRBV27 and TRBJ1-1; 8 nucleotides agree with TRBD1. The CDR3 is 14 amino acids. CDR1 and CDR2 from the germline V gene are MNHEY and SMNVEV (reference sequence). The J segment lost 5 bases and the V segment lost 5 bases, leaving 7 bases of the junction unmatched.

V usage is TRBV5-1 and J usage is TRBJ2-6, with D possibly TRBD1 on 6 matching bases. Germline V gene data show CDR1 as SGHRS and CDR2 as YFSETQ. The germline V and J ends were trimmed by 3 bases and 0 bases, with 16 bases remaining between them. CDR3 size: 18 residues. This CDR3 is CASSWQGHADSGANVLTF. The CDR3 region has the DNA TGCGCCAGCAGCTGGCAGGGACACGCAGACTCTGGGGCCAACGTCCTGACTTTC.

The chain carries TRBV2 and TRBJ1-1; D remains ambiguous. V lost 10 bases and J lost 4, with 10 bases in between. CDR1 and CDR2 from the germline V gene are SNHLY and FYNNEI. The CDR3 is made up of 11 amino acids. DNA for the CDR3: TGTGCCACGGGCGGGGTCACTGAAGCTTTCTTT. Amino acids: CATGGVTEAFF. Supplemented by reference TRBV2 and TRBJ1-1, the full variable domain reads EPEVTQTPSHQVTQMGQEVILRCVPISNHLYFYWYRQILGQKVEFLVSFYNNEISEKSEIFDDQFSVERPDGSNFTLKIRSTKLEDSAMYFCATGGVTEAFFGQGTRLTVV.

The gene calls are TRBV29-1 and TRBJ2-5; 7 nucleotides align to TRBD2. There are 16 residues in the CDR3. CDR1 is SQVTM and CDR2 is ANQGSEA in the germline V gene. V lost 0 bases and J lost 5; bases outside the gene matches: 12. The CDR3, as DNA: TGCAGCGTTGAAGACTCCGGACTAGTTGATTCGGAGACCCAGTACTTC. Encoded protein: CSVEDSGLVDSETQYF.

This clone was seen only a few times. CDR3 DNA: TGCGCCAGCAGCTTGGGGCAGACTAATCAGCCCCAGCATTTT. This translates into CASSLGQTNQPQHF. The chain carries TRBV5-1 and TRBJ1-5; no clear D gene. The germline V gene encodes CDR1 SGHRS and CDR2 YFSETQ. Deletions cut 0 bases from V and 4 bases from J, with 8 bases between. CDR3 length: 14 amino acids. Filled out from reference TRBV5-1 and TRBJ1-5, the complete variable domain reads KAGVTQTPRYLIKTRGQQVTLSCSPISGHRSVSWYQQTPGQGLQFLFEYFSETQRNKGNFPGRFSGRQFSNSRSEMNVSTLELGDSALYLCASSLGQTNQPQHFGDGTRLSIL.

The V call is TRBV2, the J call TRBJ2-7; no reliable D call. V dropped 3 bases and J dropped 8 bases, with 8 bases sitting between them. CDR3 length: 11 residues. Germline lookup yields CDR1 SNHLY and CDR2 FYNNEI. The CDR3 nucleotides read TGTGCCAGCAGTGACTCGCCAAAGCAGTACTTC. Its translation: CASSDSPKQYF.

V and J are TRBV29-1 and TRBJ2-3, with D possibly called TRBD1 or TRBD2 (5 bases each). V was clipped by 4 bases and J by 4 bases, with 9 bases between them. The CDR3 is made up of 12 amino acids. Germline V CDR1 and CDR2: SQVTM, ANQGSEA. CDR3: CSVARGSDTQYF. The DNA for the CDR3 is TGCAGCGTTGCGAGGGGTTCAGATACGCAGTATTTT.

V is TRBV10-1 and J is TRBJ2-7, with D maybe TRBD1 (5 bases). V was trimmed by 5 bases and J by 4 bases, leaving 9 bases between them. Germline V CDR1 and CDR2: WNHNN, SYGVQD (reference sequence). The CDR3 has 12 amino acids. CDR3: CASSQGEYEQYF. The CDR3 bases are TGCGCCAGCAGTCAAGGGGAATACGAGCAGTACTTC.

The chain links TRBV25-1 to TRBJ1-2; the D is unclear. This CDR3 has 12 residues. Germline CDR1 reads MGHDK; CDR2 reads SYGVNS. V shed 5 bases and J shed 4 bases, with 8 bases lying between them. The CDR3 region has the DNA TGTGCCAGCAGTCTCGGATTCTATGGCTACACCTTC. This translates into CASSLGFYGYTF.

V is TRBV9 and J is TRBJ2-5, with 7 bases matching TRBD2. The CDR3 contains 15 residues. Per the germline V gene, CDR1 is SGDLS and CDR2 is YYNGEE. V dropped 4 bases and J dropped 10; count of bases not matched to a gene: 16. CDR3 DNA sequence: TGTGCCAGCAGCCCTTGGGAGGGAGCTAAGAGTGACCAGTACTTC. As protein: CASSPWEGAKSDQYF.

This clone was counted a few times. The rearrangement links TRBV7-2 to TRBJ1-2; perhaps TRBD1 as D (5 bases). Trimming took off 5 bases at V and 5 bases at J, with 9 bases between the two ends. CDR3 length equals 12 residues. Germline V gene lookup returns CDR1 SGHTA and CDR2 FQGNSA. The CDR3 nucleotides read TGTGCCAGCAGCCTAGACAGTTATGGCTACACCTTC. It yields the protein CASSLDSYGYTF.

V is TRBV5-4 and J is TRBJ1-1; 9 nucleotides match TRBD1. Trimming removed 3 bases from V and 6 bases from J; junction bases left unmatched: 3. CDR1 is SGHNT and CDR2 is YYREEE in the germline V gene (reference sequence). The CDR3 sequence is 13 residues long. The CDR3 coding sequence is TGTGCCAGCAGCTGGGGACAGGGCGCTGAAGCTTTCTTT. This sequence encodes CASSWGQGAEAFF.

The genes are TRBV2 and TRBJ1-1, with 8 bases identical to TRBD1. The CDR3 totals 16 residues. With 6 bases clipped from V and 0 bases from J, the junction kept 9 bases outside the gene matches. Germline lookup yields CDR1 SNHLY and CDR2 FYNNEI. The CDR3 is CASRPDRGILNTEAFF. The CDR3 DNA sequence: TGTGCCAGCAGGCCCGACAGGGGAATTTTGAACACTGAAGCTTTCTTT.

The V gene is TRBV29-1, the J gene TRBJ2-2, with D possibly TRBD2 on 6 matching bases. Germline V gene sequence: CDR1 SQVTM, CDR2 ANQGSEA. The CDR3 contains 13 residues. The V gene lost 6 bases and the J gene lost 4 bases, with 12 bases spanning the gap. CDR3 region: CSVQGGFTGELFF. As DNA, the CDR3 is TGCAGCGTACAAGGAGGGTTCACCGGGGAGCTGTTTTTT.

This chain uses TRBV5-1 with TRBJ2-3; tentatively, D is TRBD2 (5 bases). Deletions cut 3 bases from V and 4 bases from J, with 12 bases between. This CDR3 region has 14 residues. Germline V CDR1 and CDR2: SGHRS, YFSETQ. CDR3 amino acids: CASSSTTWADTQYF. CDR3 sequence (DNA): TGCGCCAGCAGCTCGACTACTTGGGCAGATACGCAGTATTTT.

This chain connects TRBV30 to TRBJ2-2; 8 bases are a match to TRBD1. V was clipped by 4 bases and J by 5 bases; unmatched bases: 9. This CDR3 region has 15 residues. Germline V gives CDR1 GTSNPN, CDR2 SVGIG (reference sequence). As DNA, the CDR3 is TGTGCCTGGAAAGACAGGGGATTGAGGACCGGGGAGCTGTTTTTT. Its protein product is CAWKDRGLRTGELFF.